The 9 T cell receptor beta chains listed next were all sequenced from one sample in a study of blood T cells in healthy people across ages. The use of a sample-barcoded 5' primer and a J-beta primer mix characterized a second PCR of about 6 to 12 cycles. TCRdb itself ran the 5' RACE reads through MiXCR, one entry per CDR3 protein. Seen here are almost 550,000 distinct CDR3 sequences, around 24% observed once, and the top ten hold around 10%. These same data were also listed under a study on T cells of mothers and their children.

Sequenced sample: blood. Receptors were obtained from a boy between 10 and 17 years old in good health.

This clonotype appeared many times. The chain is built from TRBV20-1 and TRBJ1-1; 9 positions agree with TRBD1. Trimming at V came to 0 bases and at J to 2 bases, leaving 4 bases not matched to a gene. The CDR3 loop spans 15 amino acids. Germline-derived CDR1 and CDR2 are DFQATT and SNEGSKA (reference sequence). In DNA, the CDR3 is TGCAGTGCTAGAGAACAGGGGGCGATTAACACTGAAGCTTTCTTT. Its protein product is CSAREQGAINTEAFF.

The V and J genes are TRBV7-6 and TRBJ2-2, with D hard to call. The CDR3 is 14 amino acids. CDR1 is SGHVS, CDR2 FNYEAQ, per germline. The germline V and J ends were trimmed by 5 bases and 2 bases, with 9 bases remaining between them. CDR3 in DNA: TGTGCCAGCAGCGCAGATAGCAACACCGGGGAGCTGTTTTTT. This translates into CASSADSNTGELFF.

CDR3 sequence: CASSVDGGAFTGELFF. The CDR3 DNA reads as TGTGCCAGCAGCGTAGACGGGGGGGCCTTCACCGGGGAGCTGTTTTTT. The chain uses TRBV9 and TRBJ2-2; 8 nucleotides align to TRBD2. V shed 0 bases, J shed 4 bases, and the junction held 5 bases outside the gene matches. The V gene's germline CDR1 is SGDLS and CDR2 YYNGEE. The CDR3 covers 16 residues. The whole variable domain, remainder taken from reference TRBV9 and TRBJ2-2, is DSGVTQTPKHLITATGQRVTLRCSPRSGDLSVYWYQQSLDQGLQFLIQYYNGEERAKGNILERFSAQQFPDLHSELNLSSLELGDSALYFCASSVDGGAFTGELFFGEGSRLTVL.

A note on this clonotype: The CDR3 ends on some other residue instead of the conserved phenylalanine or tryptophan, so this is likely a read error. V gene TRBV20-1 combines with J gene TRBJ1-1; D unclear. The CDR3 is 11 residues long. V was cut by 8 bases and J by 1 base, with 8 bases left in between. Germline CDR1 and CDR2: DFQATT and SNEGSKA (reference sequence). Here the CDR3 reads CSTDENTEAFS. The DNA for the CDR3 is TGCAGTACGGACGAGAACACTGAAGCTTTCTCT.

The CDR3 loop reads CASKSMGRLQETQYF. The CDR3 DNA sequence: TGTGCCAGCAAGTCGATGGGGCGGCTCCAAGAGACCCAGTACTTC. The chain joins TRBV27 to TRBJ2-5; possibly TRBD1 for D (5 bases). The CDR3 is made up of 15 amino acids. V was cut by 7 bases and J by 1 base, with 16 bases left in between. Looked up from germline, CDR1 is MNHEY and CDR2 is SMNVEV (reference sequence).

The chain combines TRBV24-1 with TRBJ2-3; no definite D call. CDR3 size: 14 residues. The V gene lost 5 bases and the J gene lost 0 bases, with 8 bases spanning the gap. CDR1 and CDR2 from the germline V gene are KGHDR and SFDVKD. CDR3 sequence reads: CATSGETSTDTQYF. Here the CDR3 DNA reads TGTGCCACCAGTGGAGAGACTAGCACAGATACGCAGTATTTT.

The sample holds a few counts of this clonotype. V usage is TRBV28 and J usage is TRBJ2-7; 7 nucleotides line up with TRBD2. Germline values: CDR1 MDHEN, CDR2 SYDVKM. V shed 5 bases, J shed 5 bases, and the junction held 12 bases outside the gene matches. This CDR3 has 15 residues. The CDR3 loop reads CASSLTGTIFNEQYF. The CDR3, as DNA: TGTGCCAGCAGTCTGACCGGGACTATCTTCAACGAGCAGTACTTC.

In its sample, this clonotype was seen a few times. This chain connects TRBV20-1 to TRBJ1-1, with D maybe TRBD1 (5 bases). CDR1 and CDR2 from the germline V gene are DFQATT and SNEGSKA (reference sequence). V lost 1 base to trimming and J lost 4 bases, with 13 bases between them. The CDR3 totals 14 residues. In DNA, the CDR3 is TGCAGTGCTAGAGGCCCGAGCGGGGCCACTGAAGCTTTCTTT. Protein product: CSARGPSGATEAFF.

This clonotype was picked up a small number of times. The chain employs TRBV20-1 and TRBJ2-7, with D perhaps being TRBD1 or TRBD2 (5 bases each). Germline V gene sequence: CDR1 DFQATT, CDR2 SNEGSKA (reference sequence). Trimming took 2 bases from V and 7 from J, leaving 21 bases between them. There are 15 residues in the CDR3. CDR3: CSARRSGTGDGEQYF. CDR3 DNA sequence: TGCAGTGCTAGAAGGTCCGGGACCGGAGATGGGGAGCAGTACTTC.